Following are 21 T cell receptor beta chains from one sample sequenced in a study of OX40 agonist ivuxolimab in advanced cancers. Receptor libraries were prepared by the immunoSEQ multiplex PCR assay. TCRdb limited this immuneACCESS table to in-frame rearrangements with V and J called. A share of clones is missing; checked studies link under half to unresolved V genes, and the rest is unexplained. The sample table records 100,000 to 150,000 clones; roughly 92% of these occur just once. 0.7% to 0.9% of the sample goes to the ten largest clones. Material: CD4+ or CD8+ T cells sorted from blood, obtained in a trial of the OX40 agonist ivuxolimab. The origin of the receptors is an adult with an advanced solid tumor such as melanoma, head and neck, liver or kidney cancer.

This clone has only one observation. The CDR3 sequence: CASSSGKGPNTGELFF. The CDR3 DNA reads TGTGCCAGCTCATCCGGAAAGGGACCGAACACCGGGGAGCTGTTTTTT. The chain carries TRBV18 and TRBJ2-2; either TRBD1 or TRBD2 may fit D (5 bases each). V was clipped by 5 bases and J by 0 bases, with 13 bases between them. Germline V gives CDR1 KGHSH, CDR2 LQKENI. The CDR3 spans 16 residues.

This sequence joins TRBV13 and TRBJ1-1, with D hard to call. Germline CDR1 reads PRHDT; CDR2 reads FYEKMQ (reference sequence). Trimming cost V 0 bases and J 5 bases, with 4 bases left between them. The CDR3 contains 12 residues. DNA for the CDR3: TGTGCCAGCAGCTTAGGGAATACTGAAGCTTTCTTT. As protein: CASSLGNTEAFF.

Here the CDR3 DNA reads TGTGCCAGCAGCGCGGGACGGTTCAATGAGCAGTTCTTC. Its translation is CASSAGRFNEQFF. This chain connects TRBV7-6 to TRBJ2-1; weak D call: TRBD2 (6 bases). Germline CDR1 reads SGHVS; CDR2 reads FNYEAQ. The V end lost 5 bases, the J end lost 6 bases, and 11 bases lay between the germline ends. The CDR3 has 13 residues.

The V and J genes are TRBV7-9 and TRBJ2-1, with 8 bases that match TRBD2. Germline trimming cut 7 bases from V and 4 bases from J; bases unmatched to any gene: 12. Germline CDR1 reads SEHNR; CDR2 reads FQNEAQ (reference sequence). The CDR3 covers 16 residues. The CDR3 DNA reads TGTGCCAGCACCCCTTCGGGGGGGGCGAAGTACAATGAGCAGTTCTTC. This translates into CASTPSGGAKYNEQFF.

This chain links TRBV6-5 with TRBJ1-2, with D perhaps matching TRBD1 (5 bases). V lost 6 bases and J lost 4, with 15 bases in between. The CDR3 has 14 amino acids. CDR1 is MNHEY and CDR2 is SVGAGI in the germline V gene. CDR3: CASSPRQIGYGYTF. The CDR3 DNA is TGTGCCAGCAGCCCCCGACAGATCGGCTATGGCTACACCTTC.

This sequence joins TRBV5-1 and TRBJ2-3; D not certain. V dropped 0 bases and J dropped 4 bases, with 9 bases sitting between them. This CDR3 has 14 amino acids. CDR1 and CDR2 (germline): SGHRS, YFSETQ. The CDR3 loop reads CASSLGLEADTQYF. CDR3 DNA: TGCGCCAGCAGCTTGGGGCTAGAGGCAGATACGCAGTATTTT.

This chain uses TRBV5-1 with TRBJ1-1; 9 bases agree with TRBD1. J was trimmed by 1 base and V by 4 bases; bases with no gene match: 5. CDR1 is SGHRS, CDR2 YFSETQ, per germline. The CDR3 consists of 15 residues. The CDR3: CASSLNRGPNTEAFF. The CDR3 bases are TGCGCCAGCAGCCTGAACAGGGGGCCGAACACTGAAGCTTTCTTT.

V is TRBV15 and J is TRBJ2-7, with TRBD1 matching 10 bases. V was clipped by 5 bases and J by 4 bases; unmatched bases: 14. This CDR3 is built from 17 residues. The germline V gene encodes CDR1 LNHNV and CDR2 YYDKDF (reference sequence). The CDR3 spells CATSGMRGRDRGYEQYF. The DNA of the CDR3 is TGTGCCACCAGCGGCATGAGGGGGAGGGACAGGGGATACGAGCAGTACTTC.

The V and J genes are TRBV9 and TRBJ2-1, with D unclear. The V gene's germline CDR1 is SGDLS and CDR2 YYNGEE. CDR3 length equals 11 residues. V was clipped by 2 bases and J by 8 bases, with 5 bases between them. CDR3 in amino acids: CASSVTDEQFF. The CDR3 region has the DNA TGTGCCAGCAGCGTTACGGATGAGCAGTTCTTC.

The CDR3 loop reads CAITRSFGDNAGNTIYF. DNA for the CDR3: TGTGCCATCACCCGCAGCTTTGGCGACAATGCTGGAAACACCATATATTTT. V is TRBV10-3 and J is TRBJ1-3; D remains unclear. The CDR3 extends over 17 amino acids. Germline CDR1 reads ENHRY; CDR2 reads SYGVKD. Trimming left V 7 bases short and J 2 bases short, with 21 bases between.

The chain couples TRBV9 to TRBJ1-2, with 12 bases aligning to TRBD1. V shed 3 bases, J shed 8 bases, and the junction held 8 bases outside the gene matches. This CDR3 is 15 amino acids long. The germline CDR1 and CDR2 sequences are SGDLS and YYNGEE. The CDR3 DNA is TGTGCCAGCAGCGCACCGGGACAGGGGGCGTGGGGCTACACCTTC. Translated, it gives CASSAPGQGAWGYTF.

Notes on this clone: At the DNA level, this CDR3 is encoded by other sequences in the same sample as well. The V and J genes are TRBV6-5 and TRBJ2-5, with D tentatively TRBD1 (6 bases). Germline values: CDR1 MNHEY, CDR2 SVGAGI. CDR3 length: 14 amino acids. Trimming stripped 0 bases from V and 1 base from J, with 6 bases between. The DNA of the CDR3 is TGTGCCAGCAGTTACTCGGACAGCCAAGAGACCCAGTACTTC. Amino acid sequence: CASSYSDSQETQYF.

Comment on this clone: Other DNA sequences in the sample encode the same CDR3. This chain joins TRBV11-3 and TRBJ2-1; D not resolved. This CDR3 contains 13 residues. Germline V CDR1 and CDR2: SGHNT, YENEEA. Trimming removed 0 bases at V and 5 bases at J, with 5 bases between. The CDR3 DNA sequence: TGTGCCAGCAGCTTAGATCGCGACAATGAGCAGTTCTTC. It translates to CASSLDRDNEQFF.

The chain couples TRBV9 to TRBJ2-3; a possible D gene is TRBD2 (6 bases). Germline lookup yields CDR1 SGDLS and CDR2 YYNGEE. This CDR3 is built from 14 residues. Trimming shortened V by 0 bases and J by 3 bases, and 8 bases separated the two germline ends. In DNA, the CDR3 is TGTGCCAGCAGCGTAGTACTAGCTACAGATACGCAGTATTTT. This gives the protein CASSVVLATDTQYF.

This chain links TRBV7-2 with TRBJ1-4; D possibly corresponds to TRBD1 (5 bases). The germline gives CDR1 SGHTA, CDR2 FQGNSA. V was trimmed by 1 base and J by 7 bases, leaving 13 bases between them. The CDR3 consists of 15 residues. The CDR3 DNA sequence: TGTGCCAGCAGCTTAGACCGCCAGGGTGGTGAAAAACTGTTTTTT. Encoded protein: CASSLDRQGGEKLFF.

This rearrangement joins TRBV6-5 to TRBJ2-7, with 10 positions matching TRBD2. Germline CDR1 MNHEY, CDR2 SVGAGI. V shed 3 bases and J 1 base; nucleotides not matched to a gene: 6. The CDR3 sequence is 16 residues long. Here the CDR3 reads CASSYAAGGGSYEQYF. The DNA of the CDR3 is TGTGCCAGCAGTTATGCAGCGGGAGGGGGGTCCTACGAGCAGTACTTC.

The V call is TRBV7-9, the J call TRBJ2-3, with 8 bases aligning to TRBD2. V lost 2 bases to trimming and J lost 5 bases; unmatched junction nucleotides: 6. Germline CDR1 is SEHNR and CDR2 is FQNEAQ (reference sequence). The CDR3 is 15 residues long. The CDR3 sequence is CASSLSSREGDTQYF. DNA for the CDR3: TGTGCCAGCAGCTTATCGTCTCGGGAGGGAGATACGCAGTATTTT. The variable domain in full, with the rest retrieved from reference TRBV7-9 and TRBJ2-3, is DTGVSQNPRHKITKRGQNVTFRCDPISEHNRLYWYRQTLGQGPEFLTYFQNEAQLEKSRLLSDRFSAERPKGSFSTLEIQRTEQGDSAMYLCASSLSSREGDTQYFGPGTRLTVL.

The V gene is TRBV9, the J gene TRBJ1-2; D perhaps matches TRBD1 (5 bases). Germline CDR1 is SGDLS and CDR2 is YYNGEE. V was cut by 0 bases and J by 3 bases, with 6 bases left in between. The CDR3 totals 13 residues. CDR3: CASSVVQDYGYTF. The CDR3 DNA is TGTGCCAGCAGCGTAGTACAGGACTATGGCTACACCTTC.

The chain couples TRBV6-1 to TRBJ2-7, with D perhaps TRBD2 (5 bases). Germline-derived CDR1 and CDR2 are MNHNS and SASEGT. There are 12 residues in the CDR3. V was trimmed by 3 bases and J by 4 bases, leaving 7 bases between them. For the CDR3, the DNA is TGTGCCAGCAGTGAGGGAGAGTACGAGCAGTACTTC. This encodes CASSEGEYEQYF.

The chain uses TRBV5-6 and TRBJ2-1, with TRBD1 matching 12 bases. CDR1 SGHDT and CDR2 YYEEEE come from the germline V gene. With V trimmed by 4 bases and J by 4 bases, 15 bases remained unmatched. This CDR3 comprises 19 residues. Here the CDR3 DNA reads TGTGCCAGCAGCCCCCCGAGGGGGACAGGGGGCGGAGCGTACAATGAGCAGTTCTTC. As protein: CASSPPRGTGGGAYNEQFF.

The chain is built from TRBV19 and TRBJ2-5; D is uncertain. The V end was cut by 7 bases, the J end by 5 bases, with 14 bases between. Germline-derived CDR1 and CDR2 are LNHDA and SQIVND (reference sequence). This CDR3 has 13 amino acids. The CDR3 here is CASTPNGLETQYF. In DNA form, the CDR3 reads TGTGCCAGTACCCCGAACGGCTTGGAGACCCAGTACTTC.